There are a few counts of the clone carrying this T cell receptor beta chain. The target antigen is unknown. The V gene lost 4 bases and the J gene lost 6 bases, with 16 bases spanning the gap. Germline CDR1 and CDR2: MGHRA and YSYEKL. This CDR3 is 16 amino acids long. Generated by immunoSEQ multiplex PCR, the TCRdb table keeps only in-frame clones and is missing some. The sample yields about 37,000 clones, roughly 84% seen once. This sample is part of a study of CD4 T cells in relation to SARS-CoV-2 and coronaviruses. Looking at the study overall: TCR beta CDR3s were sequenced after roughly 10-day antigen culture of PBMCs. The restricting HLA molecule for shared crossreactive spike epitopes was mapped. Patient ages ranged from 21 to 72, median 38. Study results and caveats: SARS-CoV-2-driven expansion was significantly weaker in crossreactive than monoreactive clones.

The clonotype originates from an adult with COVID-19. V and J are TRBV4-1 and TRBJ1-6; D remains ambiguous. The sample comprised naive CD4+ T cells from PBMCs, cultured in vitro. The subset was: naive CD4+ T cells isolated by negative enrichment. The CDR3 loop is CASSPVVSFRNSPLHF. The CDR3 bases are TGCGCCAGCAGCCCAGTTGTCTCGTTTCGTAATTCACCCCTCCACTTT.